The next 5 T cell receptor beta chains were all read from a single sample in a study of blood T cell repertoires in COVID-19. Method: immunoSEQ multiplex PCR; TCRdb's copy keeps in-frame clones and lacks some. There are some 400,000 clones in the sample; nearly 90% occur only once, and about 6.5% lies in the top ten. Sequenced: peripheral blood. These receptors originate from a man aged 18 to 35 with active or convalescent COVID-19.

The V call is TRBV6-5, the J call TRBJ2-7, with 10 bases lining up with TRBD1. The V gene's germline CDR1 is MNHEY and CDR2 SVGAGI. V was pared by 1 base and J by 3 bases, with 3 bases of the junction left unmatched. The CDR3 contains 15 residues. The CDR3 loop is CASSYYGTGVYEQYF. The CDR3 DNA is TGTGCCAGCAGTTACTATGGGACAGGGGTCTACGAGCAGTACTTC.

This chain connects TRBV3-1 (or the pseudogene TRBV3-2) to TRBJ1-1; no firm D call. Trimming cost V 3 bases and J 1 base, with 6 bases left between them. The germline V gene has CDR1 LGHDT and CDR2 YNNKEL (reference sequence). The CDR3 has 13 residues. CDR3 DNA: TGTGCCAGCAGCCAGGTACAGAACACTGAAGCTTTCTTT. Encoded protein: CASSQVQNTEAFF.

V usage is TRBV2 and J usage is TRBJ1-5; no definite D call. Germline V gene sequence: CDR1 SNHLY, CDR2 FYNNEI. V lost 5 bases to trimming and J lost 5 bases, with 7 bases between them. This CDR3 contains 12 residues. The CDR3 DNA reads as TGTGCCAGCAGTCGAGAATATCAGCCCCAGCATTTT. It encodes CASSREYQPQHF.

The V gene is TRBV6-5, the J gene TRBJ2-5, with 7 nucleotides matching TRBD1. Trimming removed 4 bases from V and 4 bases from J; junction bases left unmatched: 6. The CDR3 consists of 14 residues. Per the germline V gene, CDR1 is MNHEY and CDR2 is SVGAGI. CDR3: CASSLSAGGETQYF. The CDR3 DNA is TGTGCCAGCAGTTTGAGCGCAGGGGGAGAGACCCAGTACTTC.

This chain joins TRBV9 and TRBJ2-7; TRBD2 matches 8 bases. V gave up 4 bases and J gave up 0 bases; unmatched junction bases: 6. CDR3 length equals 15 residues. Germline CDR1 is SGDLS and CDR2 is YYNGEE. CDR3 residues: CASSPLAESSYEQYF. The CDR3 DNA follows: TGTGCCAGCAGCCCACTAGCGGAGTCCTCCTACGAGCAGTACTTC.